The present T cell receptor beta chain was sequenced within a study of blood T cell repertoires in COVID-19. Overall study context: Acute and convalescent COVID-19 samples came from the United States, Italy and Spain.

Cohort assignment relied on participant-reported clinical history. Shortly before study entry, within 2 weeks, exposed participants had met a COVID-19 case. Trimming left V 3 bases short and J 3 bases short, with 8 bases between. The CDR3 contains 13 residues. In the original workflow: Amplification of reference gene primers was used by the study to estimate nucleated cell counts. Some clones are missing from TCRdb's copy, which holds only in-frame ones; the method was immunoSEQ multiplex PCR. V, J and clone size were drawn from that table, and D and trimming were deduced from the DNA. The repertoire holds some 270,000 clones, with roughly 90% as singletons.

The sequence was obtained from a man aged 35-49 years who had been exposed to COVID-19. The chain recombines TRBV12-3 or TRBV12-4 with TRBJ1-2; tentative D call: TRBD1 (5 bases). Sequenced sample: PBMCs or T cells enriched from blood (not recorded which). CDR3 loop: CASSLGGDYGYTF. The CDR3 region has the DNA TGTGCCAGCAGTTTGGGGGGGGACTATGGCTACACCTTC.